The clone carrying this T cell receptor (beta chain) was recorded a few times. Using immunoSEQ multiplex PCR, the repertoire was profiled, and TCRdb retains in-frame clones only, with some absent. The sample carries about 40,000 clones, about 87% recorded once. This sample was taken from a study of T cell changes during pregnancy in multiple sclerosis. With 2 bases removed from V and 6 bases from J, the gap between germline ends came to 7 bases. The CDR3 extends over 12 amino acids. The germline V gene encodes CDR1 MNHEY and CDR2 SMNVEV (reference sequence). The material sequenced was peripheral blood, taken in the first trimester of pregnancy. The origin of this receptor is a female donor in good health, enrolled as a control in a pregnancy study. The V gene is TRBV27, the J gene TRBJ1-1; TRBD1 is a possible D gene (6 bases). The CDR3 sequence is CASSLGGSEAFF. The CDR3 region has the DNA TGTGCCAGCAGTTTAGGGGGCTCTGAAGCTTTCTTT.